These 9 T cell receptor beta chains were sequenced from one sample in a study of T cell responses to AZD1222 COVID-19 vaccine. The assay was immunoSEQ multiplex PCR, and TCRdb's table has in-frame clones only and misses some. Here the sample spans under 150,000 clones, 85% to 95% being singletons. Sample: peripheral blood, taken on day 0 of AZD1222 vaccination. The receptors shown here come from an adult in good health.

The V gene is TRBV29-1, the J gene TRBJ1-1; D not certain. V lost 5 bases and J lost 5, with 12 bases in between. Germline V gene lookup returns CDR1 SQVTM and CDR2 ANQGSEA. CDR3 length equals 12 residues. In DNA form, the CDR3 reads TGCAGCGTTACGGAGGGAAGGACTGAAGCTTTCTTT. This translates into CSVTEGRTEAFF.

The V gene is TRBV5-1, the J gene TRBJ2-1; maybe TRBD1 (5 bases). Germline V gives CDR1 SGHRS, CDR2 YFSETQ. The length of the CDR3 is 12 residues. Trimming removed 2 bases from V and 8 bases from J, with 8 bases in between. The chain's CDR3 is CASSFQGHEQFF. CDR3 nucleotide sequence: TGCGCCAGCAGCTTCCAGGGTCATGAGCAGTTCTTC.

The chain carries TRBV12-3 or TRBV12-4 and TRBJ1-1; no reliable D call. The CDR3 spans 13 residues. The V end lost 6 bases, the J end lost 2 bases, and 10 bases lay between the germline ends. Written as DNA, the CDR3 is TGTGCCAGCAGCAACCAGGCCAACACTGAAGCTTTCTTT. This gives the protein CASSNQANTEAFF.

The genes are TRBV7-2 and TRBJ1-6, with TRBD1 identical over 7 bases. The CDR3 covers 15 residues. The V and J ends lost 6 bases and 3 bases, in that order; junction bases with no gene match: 5. The germline CDR1 and CDR2 sequences are SGHTA and FQGNSA. The CDR3 here is CASRNRDSYNSPLHF. The DNA of the CDR3 is TGTGCCAGCAGGAACAGGGACAGCTATAATTCACCCCTCCACTTT.

CDR3 coding DNA: TGTGCCAGCAGCCCCACCCTGGGCCCAGGGGTCGACGAGCAGTACTTC. Translated: CASSPTLGPGVDEQYF. This chain connects TRBV7-2 to TRBJ2-7; perhaps TRBD1 as D (6 bases). Looked up from germline, CDR1 is SGHTA and CDR2 is FQGNSA. Trimming took 5 bases from V and 5 from J, leaving 22 bases between them. The CDR3 is 16 amino acids.

This sequence joins TRBV5-4 and TRBJ2-2; 9 positions match TRBD2. CDR1 and CDR2 from the germline V gene are SGHNT and YYREEE (reference sequence). This CDR3 is 15 amino acids long. J was trimmed by 4 bases and V by 0 bases; bases with no gene match: 1. Here the CDR3 DNA reads TGTGCCAGCAGCTTGGGAGCGGGAGGCACCGGGGAGCTGTTTTTT. This encodes CASSLGAGGTGELFF. Full variable domain (missing parts from reference TRBV5-4 and TRBJ2-2): ETGVTQSPTHLIKTRGQQVTLRCSSQSGHNTVSWYQQALGQGPQFIFQYYREEENGRGNFPPRFSGLQFPNYSSELNVNALELDDSALYLCASSLGAGGTGELFFGEGSRLTVL.

The rearrangement joins TRBV11-2 to TRBJ1-2; D ambiguous. Germline V gene data show CDR1 as SGHAT and CDR2 as FQNNGV. The CDR3 covers 14 residues. V was trimmed by 1 base and J by 5 bases, leaving 11 bases between them. The CDR3 here is CASSLALVGYGYTF. CDR3 sequence (DNA): TGTGCCAGCAGCTTAGCCCTTGTCGGGTATGGCTACACCTTC.

Comments on this clone: The sample carries other DNA sequences with the same CDR3. The chain is built from TRBV4-3 and TRBJ1-5; D not resolved. The CDR3 spans 13 residues. The ends were cut back, 0 bases at V and 6 bases at J, with 6 bases in the middle. CDR1 and CDR2 (germline): LGHNA, YSLEER. The CDR3 sequence is CASSQDSRQPQHF. The CDR3 DNA sequence: TGCGCCAGCAGCCAAGACTCTCGTCAGCCCCAGCATTTT.

The chain recombines TRBV7-9 with TRBJ1-2, with D possibly TRBD1 on 6 matching bases. Germline values: CDR1 SEHNR, CDR2 FQNEAQ (reference sequence). There are 14 residues in the CDR3. Trimming took 1 base from V and 8 from J, leaving 14 bases between them. CDR3 nucleotides: TGTGCCAGCAGCTTAGAAACAGGGATTGGAGGCTACACCTTC. Its translation: CASSLETGIGGYTF.